The T cell receptor beta chain under discussion was sequenced for a study of identical twins. Study conclusions and caveats: Where beta out-of-frame sequences were concerned, excess twin sharing was weaker.

One entry per CDR3 protein results from TCRdb running MiXCR on the 5' RACE reads. The table includes 600,000 to 850,000 distinct CDR3 sequences, 15% to 20% detected once. There are 14 residues in the CDR3. V lost 5 bases to trimming and J lost 5 bases, with 16 bases between them. Germline V lookup: CDR1 SGHRS, CDR2 YFSETQ. For this clonotype: Its antigen is still unknown.

This same sample was also part of a study on T cells expressing NK-cell markers.

The clonotype originates from a young woman in good health. Sequencing input: PBMCs. The V call is TRBV5-1, the J call TRBJ2-5; no definite D call. The CDR3 DNA reads TGCGCCAGCAGTAACCAAGGGATAGAGGAGACCCAGTACTTC. Its protein is CASSNQGIEETQYF.